Given below is one TCR beta chain in context. Its matching antigen is unknown. The data originate from a study of T cells in localized non-small cell lung cancer. Profiling relied on immunoSEQ multiplex PCR, and the TCRdb table lists in-frame clones only, not all of them. The table records about 21,000 clones, roughly 84% of them present only once. V lost 6 bases to trimming and J lost 1 base, with 13 bases between them. This CDR3 region has 14 residues. CDR1 MDHEN and CDR2 SYDVKM come from the germline V gene. Study-level findings and limits: One tumor region alone was sequenced, and heterogeneity therefore remains possible. Uninvolved adjacent lung showed the highest T cell clonality, exceeding tumor.

This chain uses TRBV28 with TRBJ2-7; D unresolved. This TCR was recovered from a man between 35 and 75 years old with stage I lung adenocarcinoma. This specimen consisted of peripheral blood, obtained before any cancer treatment. The CDR3 sequence is CASRTAIRSYEQYF. Written as DNA, the CDR3 is TGTGCCAGCAGAACCGCGATCCGATCCTACGAGCAGTACTTC.